The entry below gives a single TCR beta chain sequence along with its context. Antigen specificity is unknown. The source of the sample is a study of shared clonotypes between healthy human individuals. Turning to the study itself: Donors were two women and a few men aged 18 to 49. Study findings and constraints: There were few donors, and this limited the genetic and exposure-history diversity represented. Sampling used blood alone; tissue repertoires probably differ.

Generated by immunoSEQ multiplex PCR, the TCRdb table keeps only in-frame clones and is missing some. The sample has roughly 1.5 million clones, 95% to 99% seen once; the top ten hold less than 0.55%. Looked up from germline, CDR1 is SGHNT and CDR2 is YYREEE (reference sequence). V was shortened by 4 bases and J by 5 bases, with 12 bases between the two germline ends. The CDR3 spans 14 residues. The chain uses TRBV5-4 and TRBJ2-2, with D possibly being TRBD2 (5 bases). The specimen sequenced was naive CD4+ T cells sorted from blood. Subset here: CD45RA+ positively selected. This clonotype was sampled from a man between 25 and 39 years old in good health. CDR3 nucleotide sequence: TGTGCCAGCAGCCCCAAAAGGGAGACCGGGGAGCTGTTTTTT. Translation: CASSPKRETGELFF. Full variable domain (missing parts from reference TRBV5-4 and TRBJ2-2): ETGVTQSPTHLIKTRGQQVTLRCSSQSGHNTVSWYQQALGQGPQFIFQYYREEENGRGNFPPRFSGLQFPNYSSELNVNALELDDSALYLCASSPKRETGELFFGEGSRLTVL.